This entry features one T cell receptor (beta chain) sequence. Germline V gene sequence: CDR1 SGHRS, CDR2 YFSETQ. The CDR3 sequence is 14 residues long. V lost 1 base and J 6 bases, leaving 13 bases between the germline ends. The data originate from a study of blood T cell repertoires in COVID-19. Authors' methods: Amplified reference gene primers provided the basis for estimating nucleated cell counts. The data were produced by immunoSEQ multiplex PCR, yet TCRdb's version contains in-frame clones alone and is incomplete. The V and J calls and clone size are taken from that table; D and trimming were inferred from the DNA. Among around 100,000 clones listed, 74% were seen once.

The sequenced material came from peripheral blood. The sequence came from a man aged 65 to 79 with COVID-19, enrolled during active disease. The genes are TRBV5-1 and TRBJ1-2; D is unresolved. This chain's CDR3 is CASSLSTFGDGYTF. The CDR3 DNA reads TGCGCCAGCAGCTTGTCTACTTTCGGGGATGGCTACACCTTC. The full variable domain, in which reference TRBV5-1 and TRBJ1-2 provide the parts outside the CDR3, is KAGVTQTPRYLIKTRGQQVTLSCSPISGHRSVSWYQQTPGQGLQFLFEYFSETQRNKGNFPGRFSGRQFSNSRSEMNVSTLELGDSALYLCASSLSTFGDGYTFGSGTRLTVV.